This record covers a single T cell receptor beta chain. The repertoire was sequenced with immunoSEQ multiplex PCR; TCRdb's copy has only in-frame clones and lacks some. The sample lists 95,000 to 120,000 clones; 88% were seen once. This record belongs to a study of blood T cell repertoires in COVID-19. There are 14 residues in the CDR3. Germline assignment: CDR1 SEHNR and CDR2 FQNEAQ (reference sequence). V was clipped by 2 bases and J by 10 bases; unmatched bases: 5. This receptor was obtained from a human donor in a cohort sampled during active COVID-19. The genes are TRBV7-9 and TRBJ1-6, with 7 bases fitting TRBD1. Sequences were obtained from peripheral blood. The CDR3 DNA reads TGTGCCAGCAGCTTAAGACAGGGAGTCTCACCCCTCCACTTT. The encoded protein is CASSLRQGVSPLHF.